This TCR beta chain is from a study of Ad26.COV2.S vaccination and SARS-CoV-2 variants. Treatment denoted: about 20 received Ad26.COV2.S at low or high dose, single or two shots; 5 received placebo; per-sample allocation not given. Each sample was drawn 63 days after the first injection (of vaccine or placebo). The shot given was an Ad26 vector that makes Wuhan-strain SARS-CoV-2 spike. This CDR3 is built from 15 residues. Germline V gene sequence: CDR1 SGHNT, CDR2 YYREEE (reference sequence). Deletions cut 0 bases from V and 0 bases from J, with 10 bases between. Sequencing used immunoSEQ multiplex PCR; TCRdb keeps in-frame clones, though not all of them. In the table there are under 300,000 clones, around 88% of which are singletons. This clone was seen only once.

The sequence was obtained from a person aged 18 to 65 who received the Ad26.COV2.S COVID-19 vaccine or a placebo. This chain connects TRBV5-4 to TRBJ2-7; D unclear. This sample comprised peripheral blood, obtained in a trial of Ad26.COV2.S vaccine versus placebo. The CDR3 reads CASSLGHMSSYEQYF. CDR3 in DNA: TGTGCCAGCAGCTTGGGGCACATGAGCTCCTACGAGCAGTACTTC.